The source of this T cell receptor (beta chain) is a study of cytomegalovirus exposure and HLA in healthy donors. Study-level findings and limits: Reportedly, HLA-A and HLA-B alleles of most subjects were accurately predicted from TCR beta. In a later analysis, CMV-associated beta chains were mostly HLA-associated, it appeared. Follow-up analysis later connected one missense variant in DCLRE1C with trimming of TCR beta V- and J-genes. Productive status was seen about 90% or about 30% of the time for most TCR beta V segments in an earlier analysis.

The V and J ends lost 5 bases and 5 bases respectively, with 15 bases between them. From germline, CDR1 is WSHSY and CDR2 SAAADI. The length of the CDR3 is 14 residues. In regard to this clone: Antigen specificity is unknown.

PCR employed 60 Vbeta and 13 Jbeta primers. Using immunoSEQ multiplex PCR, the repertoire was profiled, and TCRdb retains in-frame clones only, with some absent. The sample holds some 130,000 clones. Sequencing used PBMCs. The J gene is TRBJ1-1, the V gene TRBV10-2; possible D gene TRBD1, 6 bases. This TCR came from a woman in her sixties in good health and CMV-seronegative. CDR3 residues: CASSPNRESTEAFF. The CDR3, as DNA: TGCGCCAGCAGTCCGAACAGGGAAAGTACTGAAGCTTTCTTT.